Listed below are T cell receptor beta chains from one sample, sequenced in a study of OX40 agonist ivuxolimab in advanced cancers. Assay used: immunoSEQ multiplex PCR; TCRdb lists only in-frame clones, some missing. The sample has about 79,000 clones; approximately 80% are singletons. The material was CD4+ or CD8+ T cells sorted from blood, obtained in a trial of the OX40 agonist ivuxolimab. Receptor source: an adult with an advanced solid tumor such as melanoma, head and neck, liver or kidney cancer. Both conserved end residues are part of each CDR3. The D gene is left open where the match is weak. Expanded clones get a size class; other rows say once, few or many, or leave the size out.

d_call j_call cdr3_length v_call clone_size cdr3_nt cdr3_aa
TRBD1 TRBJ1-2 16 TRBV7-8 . TGTGCCAGCAGCTTATCCGCTCAGGACAGGGGGTATGGCTACACCTTC CASSLSAQDRGYGYTF
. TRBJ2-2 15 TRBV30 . TGTGCCTGGAGGAACGGCAATTCGAACACCGGGGAGCTGTTTTTT CAWRNGNSNTGELFF
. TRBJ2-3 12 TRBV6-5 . TGTGCCAGCAGTTCAACAGGGGATACGCAGTATTTT CASSSTGDTQYF
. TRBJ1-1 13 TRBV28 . TGTGCCAGCAGTTTAACACAGGACACTGAAGCTTTCTTT CASSLTQDTEAFF
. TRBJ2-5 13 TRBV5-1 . TGCGCCAGCAGCTTTGACGGTACAAAGACCCAGTACTTC CASSFDGTKTQYF
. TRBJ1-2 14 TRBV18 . TGTGCCAGCTCACCACCGTCCAGAGCCTATGGCTACACCTTC CASSPPSRAYGYTF
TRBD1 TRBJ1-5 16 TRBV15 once TGTGCCACCAGCAGAGATCCGGGGGACAGTGGGGGGCCCCAGCATTTT CATSRDPGDSGGPQHF
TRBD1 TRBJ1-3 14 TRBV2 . TGTGCCAGCAGCCTGGACAGGGGAGTGGACACCATATATTTT CASSLDRGVDTIYF
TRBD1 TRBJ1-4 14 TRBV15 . TGTGCCACCAGCAGCCGGACAGGGTACGAAAAACTGTTTTTT CATSSRTGYEKLFF
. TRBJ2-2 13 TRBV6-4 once TGTGCCAGCAGTCGAGATTGGGCCGGGGAGCTGTTTTTT CASSRDWAGELFF
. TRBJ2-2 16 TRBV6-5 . TGTGCCAGCAGTTACCTCCCAGGGTCTGGCACCGGGGAGCTGTTTTTT CASSYLPGSGTGELFF
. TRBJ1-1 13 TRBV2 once TGTGCCAGCAGACCGGACGAGAACACTGAAGCTTTCTTT CASRPDENTEAFF
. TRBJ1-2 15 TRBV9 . TGTGCCAGCAGCGTAGCGGGCACGTCTACCTATGGCTACACCTTC CASSVAGTSTYGYTF
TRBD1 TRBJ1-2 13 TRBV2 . TGTGCCAGCAGTGACGACAGGGCTTATGGCTACACCTTC CASSDDRAYGYTF
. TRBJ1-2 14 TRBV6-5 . TGTGCCAGCAGTTACTCGACCCAGCACAATGGCTACACCTTC CASSYSTQHNGYTF
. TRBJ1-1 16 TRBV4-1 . TGCGCCAGCAGCCACGGGGGGAGGCTGCGGGACACTGAAGCTTTCTTT CASSHGGRLRDTEAFF
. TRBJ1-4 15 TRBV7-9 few TGTGCCAGCAGCTTACTTGAGGGAAGGAATGAAAAACTGTTTTTT CASSLLEGRNEKLFF
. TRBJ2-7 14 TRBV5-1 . TGCGCCAGCAGGTTGGGGTCGGCCCCCAACGAGCAGTACTTC CASRLGSAPNEQYF
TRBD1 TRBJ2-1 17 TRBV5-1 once TGCGCCAGCAGCTTGGCCCCAGAGGGACAGGGCTACAATGAGCAGTTCTTC CASSLAPEGQGYNEQFF
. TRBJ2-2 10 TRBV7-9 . TGTGCCAGCGGTACCGGGGAGCTGTTTTTT CASGTGELFF
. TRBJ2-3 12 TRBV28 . TGTGCCAGCAGTACCCTTTCAGATACGCAGTATTTT CASSTLSDTQYF
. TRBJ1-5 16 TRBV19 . TGTGCCAGTAGTATAGGAGGGGGTCAGGGGTCTCAGCCCCAGCATTTT CASSIGGGQGSQPQHF
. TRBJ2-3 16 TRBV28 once TGTGCCAGCAGTTTTTCAAGGGCAGTAGGCACAGATACGCAGTATTTT CASSFSRAVGTDTQYF
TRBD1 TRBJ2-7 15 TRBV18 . TGTGCCAGCTCAGCCGGACAGGAAAACTCCTACGAGCAGTACTTC CASSAGQENSYEQYF
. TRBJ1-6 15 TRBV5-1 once TGCGCCAGCAGCTCGAACCCGGGAAGTAATTCACCCCTCCACTTT CASSSNPGSNSPLHF
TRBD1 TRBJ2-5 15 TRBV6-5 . TGTGCCAGCAGTTACTCCCACGGGACAGAAGAGACCCAGTACTTC CASSYSHGTEETQYF
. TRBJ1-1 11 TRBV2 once TGTGCCAGCGGGGCGGACACTGAAGCTTTCTTT CASGADTEAFF
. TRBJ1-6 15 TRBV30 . TGTGCCTGGAAAATTAGGGACGGGGGGCATTCACCCCTCCACTTT CAWKIRDGGHSPLHF
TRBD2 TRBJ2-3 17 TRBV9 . TGTGCCAGCAGCGTAGCTGGGACTAGCGGGGGGCCGGGTACGCAGTATTTT CASSVAGTSGGPGTQYF
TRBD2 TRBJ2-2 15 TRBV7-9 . TGTGCCAGCAGCTATCTAGCGGGGGGCACCGGGGAGCTGTTTTTT CASSYLAGGTGELFF
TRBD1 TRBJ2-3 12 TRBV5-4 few TGTGCCATGGGACAGCGCACAGATACGCAGTATTTT CAMGQRTDTQYF
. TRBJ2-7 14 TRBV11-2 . TGTGCCAGCAGCTTAGGGACCCTCTCCTACGAGCAGTACTTC CASSLGTLSYEQYF
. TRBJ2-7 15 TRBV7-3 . TGTGCCAGCAGCTTAGGGTTCCGGGGCTTTTACGAGCAGTACTTC CASSLGFRGFYEQYF
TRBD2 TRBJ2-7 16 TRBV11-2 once TGTGCCAGCAGTTTCCAGACTAGCGGCGAATCCTACGAGCAGTACTTC CASSFQTSGESYEQYF
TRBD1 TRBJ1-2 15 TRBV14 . TGTGCCAGCAGCCAACTACAGGGGGCGTTTTATGGCTACACCTTC CASSQLQGAFYGYTF
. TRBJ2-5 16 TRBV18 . TGTGCCAGCTCACCGACGGTAATAGAACGATGGGAGACCCAGTACTTC CASSPTVIERWETQYF
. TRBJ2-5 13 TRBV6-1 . TGTGCCAGCAGTAAGACCTTCGAGGGTCCCCAGTACTTC CASSKTFEGPQYF
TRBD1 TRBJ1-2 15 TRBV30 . TGTGCCTGGAATCACTGGGGACAGGGAAACTATGGCTACACCTTC CAWNHWGQGNYGYTF
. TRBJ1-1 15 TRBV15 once TGTGCCACCAGCAGGGAACCTTGGGGGGAGGAAGAAGCTTTCTTT CATSREPWGEEEAFF
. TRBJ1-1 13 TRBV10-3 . TGTGCCACCAGAGACAGAGACAACACTGAAGCTTTCTTT CATRDRDNTEAFF
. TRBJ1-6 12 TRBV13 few TGTGCCAGCAGCTCCCTGAATTCACCCCTCCACTTT CASSSLNSPLHF